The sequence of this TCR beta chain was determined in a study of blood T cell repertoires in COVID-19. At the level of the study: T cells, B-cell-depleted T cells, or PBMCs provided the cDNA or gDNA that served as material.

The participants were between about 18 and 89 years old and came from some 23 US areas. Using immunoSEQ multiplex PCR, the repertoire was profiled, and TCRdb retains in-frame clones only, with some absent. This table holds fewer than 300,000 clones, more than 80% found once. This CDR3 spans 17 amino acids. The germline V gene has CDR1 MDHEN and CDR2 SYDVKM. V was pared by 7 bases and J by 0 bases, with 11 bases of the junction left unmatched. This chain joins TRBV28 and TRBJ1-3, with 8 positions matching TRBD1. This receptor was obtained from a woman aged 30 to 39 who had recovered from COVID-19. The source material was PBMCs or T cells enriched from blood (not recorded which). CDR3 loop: CASISHWDRHSGNTIYF. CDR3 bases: TGTGCCAGCATCTCACATTGGGACAGGCACTCTGGAAACACCATATATTTT. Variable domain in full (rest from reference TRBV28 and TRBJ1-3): DVKVTQSSRYLVKRTGEKVFLECVQDMDHENMFWYRQDPGLGLRLIYFSYDVKMKEKGDIPEGYSVSREKKERFSLILESASTNQTSMYLCASISHWDRHSGNTIYFGEGSWLTVV.